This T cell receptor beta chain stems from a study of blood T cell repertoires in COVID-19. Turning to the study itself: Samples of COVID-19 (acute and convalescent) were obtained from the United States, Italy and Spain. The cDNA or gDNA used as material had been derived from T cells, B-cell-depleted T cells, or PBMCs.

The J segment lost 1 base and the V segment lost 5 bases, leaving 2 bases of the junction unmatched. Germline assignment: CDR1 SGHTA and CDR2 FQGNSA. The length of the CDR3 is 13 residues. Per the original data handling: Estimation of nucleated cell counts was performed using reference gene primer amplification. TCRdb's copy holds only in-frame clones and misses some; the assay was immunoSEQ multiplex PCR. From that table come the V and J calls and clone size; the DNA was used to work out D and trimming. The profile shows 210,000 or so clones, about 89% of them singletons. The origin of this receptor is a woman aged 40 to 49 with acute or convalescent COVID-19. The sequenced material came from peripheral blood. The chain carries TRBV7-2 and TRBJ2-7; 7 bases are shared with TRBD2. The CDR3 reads CASSRDYSYEQYV. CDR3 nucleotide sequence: TGTGCCAGCAGCCGGGACTATTCCTACGAGCAGTACGTC.